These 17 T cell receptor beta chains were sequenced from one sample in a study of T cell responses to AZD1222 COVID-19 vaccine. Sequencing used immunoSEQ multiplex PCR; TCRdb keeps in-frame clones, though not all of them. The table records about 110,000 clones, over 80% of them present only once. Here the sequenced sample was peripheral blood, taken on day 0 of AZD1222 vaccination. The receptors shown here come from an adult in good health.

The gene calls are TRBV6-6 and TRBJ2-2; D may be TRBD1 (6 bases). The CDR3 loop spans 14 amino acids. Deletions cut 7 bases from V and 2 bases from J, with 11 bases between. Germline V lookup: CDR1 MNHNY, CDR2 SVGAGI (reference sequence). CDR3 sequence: CASTLDSNTGELFF. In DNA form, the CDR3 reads TGTGCCAGCACCCTGGACAGTAACACCGGGGAGCTGTTTTTT.

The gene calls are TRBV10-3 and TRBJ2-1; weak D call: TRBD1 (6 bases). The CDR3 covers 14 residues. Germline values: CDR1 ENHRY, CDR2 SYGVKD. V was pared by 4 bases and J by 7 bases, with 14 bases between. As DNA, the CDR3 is TGTGCCATCAGTGGGTCAGGGGCTGTGAATGAGCAGTTCTTC. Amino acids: CAISGSGAVNEQFF.

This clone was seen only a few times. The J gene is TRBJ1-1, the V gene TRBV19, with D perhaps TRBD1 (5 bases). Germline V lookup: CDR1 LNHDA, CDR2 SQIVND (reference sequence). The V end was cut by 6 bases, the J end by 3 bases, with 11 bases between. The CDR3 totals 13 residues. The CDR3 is CASSSDSYTEAFF. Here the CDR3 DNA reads TGTGCCAGTAGCTCAGACAGTTACACTGAAGCTTTCTTT.

CDR3 residues: CASTRGGGAGELFF. The CDR3 DNA sequence: TGTGCCAGCACCCGGGGAGGGGGCGCCGGGGAGCTGTTTTTT. The chain couples TRBV11-3 to TRBJ2-2; either TRBD1 or TRBD2 may supply D (7 bases each). This CDR3 contains 14 residues. Germline assignment: CDR1 SGHNT and CDR2 YENEEA. Between the trimmed V and J ends, which lost 7 bases and 6 bases, there was a span of 15 bases.

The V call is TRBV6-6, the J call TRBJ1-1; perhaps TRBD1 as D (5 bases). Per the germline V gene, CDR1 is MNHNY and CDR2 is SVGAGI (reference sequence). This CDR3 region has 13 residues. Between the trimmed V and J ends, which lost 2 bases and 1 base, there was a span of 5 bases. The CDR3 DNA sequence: TGTGCCAGCAGTTACGACAGGAACACTGAAGCTTTCTTT. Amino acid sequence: CASSYDRNTEAFF.

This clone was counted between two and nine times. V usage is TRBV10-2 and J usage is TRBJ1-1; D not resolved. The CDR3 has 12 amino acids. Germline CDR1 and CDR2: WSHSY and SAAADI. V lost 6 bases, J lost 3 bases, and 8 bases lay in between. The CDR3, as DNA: TGCGCCAGCAGGGTAGGGTACACTGAAGCTTTCTTT. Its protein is CASRVGYTEAFF.

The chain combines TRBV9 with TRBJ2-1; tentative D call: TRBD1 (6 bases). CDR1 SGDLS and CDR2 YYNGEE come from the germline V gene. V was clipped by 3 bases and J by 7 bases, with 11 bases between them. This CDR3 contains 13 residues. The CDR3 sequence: CASSAGTPNEQFF. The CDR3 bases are TGTGCCAGCAGCGCCGGGACACCGAATGAGCAGTTCTTC.

The CDR3 nucleotides are TGTGCCAGTAGTATGGTGGCTAGCGGGGAGCAGTACTTC. Translating it yields CASSMVASGEQYF. The V and J genes are TRBV19 and TRBJ2-7, with 8 bases lining up with TRBD2. The CDR3 covers 13 residues. Losses at the gene ends were 3 bases for V and 7 bases for J; bases not matched to a gene: 5. Per germline, CDR1 LNHDA and CDR2 SQIVND (reference sequence).

This chain's CDR3 is CASRSGNNEKLFF. For the CDR3, the DNA is TGTGCCAGCAGATCGGGGAACAATGAAAAACTGTTTTTT. The V gene is TRBV6-5, the J gene TRBJ1-4; D not resolved. The CDR3 totals 13 residues. Trimming took off 6 bases at V and 5 bases at J, with 10 bases between the two ends. Looked up from germline, CDR1 is MNHEY and CDR2 is SVGAGI.

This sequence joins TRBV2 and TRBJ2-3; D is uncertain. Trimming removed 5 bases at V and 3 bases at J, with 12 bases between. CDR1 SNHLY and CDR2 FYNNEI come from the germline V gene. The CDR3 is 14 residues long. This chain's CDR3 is CASSPYYGTDTQYF. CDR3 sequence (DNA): TGTGCCAGCAGTCCATACTACGGTACAGATACGCAGTATTTT.

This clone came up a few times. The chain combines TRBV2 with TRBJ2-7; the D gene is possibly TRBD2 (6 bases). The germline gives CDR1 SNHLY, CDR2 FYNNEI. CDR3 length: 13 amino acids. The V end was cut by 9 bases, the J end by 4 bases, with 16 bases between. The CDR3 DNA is TGTGCCAGTTCTATAGCGGCCGCGTACGAGCAGTACTTC. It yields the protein CASSIAAAYEQYF.

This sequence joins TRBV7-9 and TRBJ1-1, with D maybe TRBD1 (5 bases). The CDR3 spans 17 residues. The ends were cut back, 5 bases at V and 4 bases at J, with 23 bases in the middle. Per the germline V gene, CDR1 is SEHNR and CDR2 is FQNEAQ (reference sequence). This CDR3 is CASSHGVSGAGSTEAFF. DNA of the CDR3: TGTGCCAGCAGCCACGGGGTCAGCGGGGCAGGGTCCACTGAAGCTTTCTTT.

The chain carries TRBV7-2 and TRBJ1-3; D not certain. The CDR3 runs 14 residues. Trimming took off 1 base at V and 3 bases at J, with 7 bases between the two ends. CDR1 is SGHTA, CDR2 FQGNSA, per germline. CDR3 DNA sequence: TGTGCCAGCAGCTTAGTAACCTATGGAAACACCATATATTTT. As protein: CASSLVTYGNTIYF. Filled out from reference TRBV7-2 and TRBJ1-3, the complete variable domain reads GAGVSQSPSNKVTEKGKDVELRCDPISGHTALYWYRQSLGQGLEFLIYFQGNSAPDKSGLPSDRFSAERTGGSVSTLTIQRTQQEDSAVYLCASSLVTYGNTIYFGEGSWLTVV.

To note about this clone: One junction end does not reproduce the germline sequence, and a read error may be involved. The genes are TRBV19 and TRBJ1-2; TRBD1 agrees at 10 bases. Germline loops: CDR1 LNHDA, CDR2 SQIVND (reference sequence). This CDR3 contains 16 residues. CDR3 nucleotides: TGTGCCAGCAGTCCCGGGACAGGGGCCCCTAACCATGGCTACACCTTC. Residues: CASSPGTGAPNHGYTF.

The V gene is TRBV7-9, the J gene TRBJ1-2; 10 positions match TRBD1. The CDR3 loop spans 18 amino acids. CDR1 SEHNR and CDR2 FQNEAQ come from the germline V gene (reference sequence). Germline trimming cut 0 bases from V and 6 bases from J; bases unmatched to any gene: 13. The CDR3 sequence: CASSLAAGTGEVRNGYTF. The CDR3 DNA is TGTGCCAGCAGCTTAGCGGCCGGGACAGGGGAGGTGAGAAATGGCTACACCTTC.

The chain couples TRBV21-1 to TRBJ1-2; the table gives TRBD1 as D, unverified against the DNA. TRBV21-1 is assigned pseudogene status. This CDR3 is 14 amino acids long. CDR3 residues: CASSPGGDRGIGGF. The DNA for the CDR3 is TGTGCCAGCAGCCCCGGCGGGGACAGGGGCATCGGTGGCTTC.

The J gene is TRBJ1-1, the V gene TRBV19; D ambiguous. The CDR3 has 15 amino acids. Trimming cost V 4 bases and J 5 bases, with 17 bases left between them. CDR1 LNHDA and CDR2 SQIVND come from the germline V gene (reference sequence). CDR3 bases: TGTGCCAGTAGTAGTGGCAGACGATTGGGAACTGAAGCTTTCTTT. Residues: CASSSGRRLGTEAFF. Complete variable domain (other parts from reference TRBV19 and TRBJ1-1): DGGITQSPKYLFRKEGQNVTLSCEQNLNHDAMYWYRQDPGQGLRLIYYSQIVNDFQKGDIAEGYSVSREKKESFPLTVTSAQKNPTAFYLCASSSGRRLGTEAFFGQGTRLTVV.